The sequence of this T cell receptor (beta chain) was determined in a study of T-cell reconstitution after alpha-beta-depleted transplantation in children. This clonotype was seen many times. CDR3 length: 14 residues. CDR1 and CDR2 from the germline V gene are SEHNR and FQNEAQ (reference sequence). V shed 5 bases, J shed 2 bases, and the junction held 2 bases outside the gene matches. Library preparation (for TCRbeta) was performed with unique molecular identifiers. TCRdb re-called the PCR reads through MiXCR, storing one row per CDR3 protein. Seen here are 15,000 to 20,000 distinct CDR3 sequences, around 12% observed once, and the top ten hold 71%.

This specimen was PBMCs, mostly from graft donor cells, taken 180 days after TCRalphabeta/CD19-depleted stem cell transplant. J is TRBJ2-7 and V is TRBV7-9, with 11 bases lining up with TRBD2. This TCR was recovered from a boy under two years old who had a stem cell transplant for Wiskott-Aldrich syndrome, so the T cells may come from the graft donor. The CDR3 loop reads CASSGTSGAYEQYF. In nucleotides, the CDR3 is TGTGCCAGCAGCGGGACTAGCGGTGCCTACGAGCAGTACTTC.